This T cell receptor (beta chain) was sequenced during a study of shared clonotypes between healthy human individuals. Study details: Aged between 18 and 49, the donors were a couple of women and a few men. Researchers assigned three CD4 naive, three CD4 memory, two CD8 naive and one CD8 memory plate to each donor.

CDR1 is MGHDK, CDR2 SYGVNS, per germline. J was trimmed by 6 bases and V by 6 bases; bases with no gene match: 9. This CDR3 has 15 amino acids. Libraries were prepared by immunoSEQ multiplex PCR; TCRdb keeps only in-frame clonotypes and omits some of them. The table shows some 2,400,000 clones, with approximately 96% occurring only once. This receptor was identified in a man aged 18 to 29 in good health. V is TRBV25-1 and J is TRBJ2-1, with 9 bases that match TRBD1. The source material was naive CD4+ T cells sorted from blood. As for subset: CD45RA+ positively selected. CDR3 nucleotides: TGTGCCAGCAGGGGACGGGGGACAGGGCTCAATGAGCAGTTCTTC. It yields the protein CASRGRGTGLNEQFF.